The source of this T cell receptor (beta chain) is a study of T cells in Graves' hyperthyroidism and ophthalmopathy. Study information: At the time of initial diagnosis and before any treatment, peripheral blood was collected. Study-wide results and caveats: Onset of ophthalmopathy came a median 6.5 months after the model predicted it. Expanded thyroid clonotypes (above 0.001) were mostly also found in blood.

This clonotype came up many times. The target antigen is unknown. Trimming took 5 bases from V and 6 from J, leaving 14 bases between them. The CDR3 extends over 14 amino acids. Germline CDR1 reads MDHEN; CDR2 reads SYDVKM. Patients with uncontrolled infections, other autoimmune diseases, pregnancy or lactation were excluded. Amplified TCR beta CDR3 regions came from RNA transcripts. HTBI primers drove first-round RT-PCR of the TCR CDR3. Each CDR3 protein is one row after TCRdb ran MiXCR on the multiplex PCR reads. The sample has around 340,000 distinct CDR3 sequences, roughly 23% seen once. The J gene is TRBJ2-1, the V gene TRBV28, with D perhaps TRBD1 (6 bases). This receptor was identified in a woman aged 45 to 65 with Graves' hyperthyroidism. The sequenced sample consisted of blood. CDR3 nucleotide sequence: TGTGCCAGCAGTCGCGACAGGAACCTCAATGAGCAGTTCTTC. Encoded protein: CASSRDRNLNEQFF.